The clone carrying this TCR beta chain has a count of ten or more. The entry originates in a study of T-cell reconstitution after alpha-beta-depleted transplantation in children. The CDR3 runs 17 residues. Germline values: CDR1 DFQATT, CDR2 SNEGSKA (reference sequence). Trimming removed 3 bases from V and 2 bases from J; junction bases left unmatched: 7. During its preparation, the TCRbeta library received unique molecular identifiers. TCRdb independently ran MiXCR on the PCR reads; one entry per CDR3 protein. The data contain 600,000 to 700,000 distinct CDR3 sequences, 16% of them singletons. This rearrangement joins TRBV20-1 to TRBJ2-3, with TRBD2 matching 14 bases. The receptor was isolated from a human donor who donated a stem cell graft to a child with acute myeloid leukemia. The sequences come from PBMCs from the stem cell graft donor, collected from the stem cell graft. The CDR3 bases are TGCAGTGCTAGTACCCAGGGACTAGCGGGGGTCACAGATACGCAGTATTTT. Its translation is CSASTQGLAGVTDTQYF.